The following is a T cell receptor (beta chain) sequence with its context. Its antigen is not known. The data are from a study of T cell responses to AZD1222 COVID-19 vaccine. Overall study findings and caveats: Repertoire samples came only from after the peak T cell response. Unmutated variant regions are reportedly targeted by nearly half of spike-specific TCRs.

Sequenced by immunoSEQ multiplex PCR; TCRdb stores in-frame clones only, minus some. The table has about 94,000 clones, roughly 85% seen once. The sample consisted of peripheral blood, taken 28 days after the second AZD1222 dose. This receptor was obtained from an adult who received the AZD1222 COVID-19 vaccine.

The CDR3 DNA reads as TGTGCCAGCAGTTTATTAGGGGGCTATGGCTACACCTTC. This gives the protein CASSLLGGYGYTF. The J gene is TRBJ1-2, the V gene TRBV12-3 or TRBV12-4; the D gene is possibly TRBD1 (6 bases). Trimming took off 2 bases at V and 4 bases at J, with 8 bases between the two ends. This CDR3 is built from 13 residues.